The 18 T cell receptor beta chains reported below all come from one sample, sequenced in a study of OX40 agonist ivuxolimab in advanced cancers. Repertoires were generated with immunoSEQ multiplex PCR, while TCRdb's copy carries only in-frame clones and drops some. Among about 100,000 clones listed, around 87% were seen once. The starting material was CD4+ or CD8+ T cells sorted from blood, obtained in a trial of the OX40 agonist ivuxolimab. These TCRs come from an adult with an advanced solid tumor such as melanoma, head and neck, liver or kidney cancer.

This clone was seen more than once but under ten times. This chain's CDR3 is CASSLRQDNSPLHF. CDR3 coding DNA: TGTGCCAGCAGCTTGAGACAGGATAATTCACCCCTCCACTTT. The chain recombines TRBV5-4 with TRBJ1-6; a possible D gene is TRBD1 (6 bases). The CDR3 totals 14 residues. Per the germline V gene, CDR1 is SGHNT and CDR2 is YYREEE (reference sequence). V lost 1 base and J lost 5, with 7 bases in between.

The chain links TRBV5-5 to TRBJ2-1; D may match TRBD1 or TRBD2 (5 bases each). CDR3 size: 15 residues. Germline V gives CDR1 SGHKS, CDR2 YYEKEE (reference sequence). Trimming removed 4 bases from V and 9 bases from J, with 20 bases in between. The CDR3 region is CASSPNGAESGEQFF. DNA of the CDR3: TGTGCCAGCAGCCCCAACGGGGCGGAATCGGGTGAGCAGTTCTTC.

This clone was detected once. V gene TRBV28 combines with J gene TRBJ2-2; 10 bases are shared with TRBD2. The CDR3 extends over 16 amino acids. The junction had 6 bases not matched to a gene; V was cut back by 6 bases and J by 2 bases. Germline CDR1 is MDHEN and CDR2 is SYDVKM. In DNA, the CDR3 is TGTGCCAGCAGGACTCGGACTAGCGGCAACACCGGGGAGCTGTTTTTT. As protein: CASRTRTSGNTGELFF.

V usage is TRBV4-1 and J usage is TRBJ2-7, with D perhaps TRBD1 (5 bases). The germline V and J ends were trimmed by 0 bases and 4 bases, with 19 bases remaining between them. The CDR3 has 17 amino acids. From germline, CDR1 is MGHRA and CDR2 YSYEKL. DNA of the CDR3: TGCGCCAGCAGCCAAGACCCAGGGCAAGCAATATATTACGAGCAGTACTTC. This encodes CASSQDPGQAIYYEQYF.

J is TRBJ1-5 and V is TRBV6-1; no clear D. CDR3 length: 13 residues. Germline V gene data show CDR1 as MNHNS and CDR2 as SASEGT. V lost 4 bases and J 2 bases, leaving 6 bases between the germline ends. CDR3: CASSVLRNQPQHF. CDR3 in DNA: TGTGCCAGCAGTGTACTGCGCAATCAGCCCCAGCATTTT.

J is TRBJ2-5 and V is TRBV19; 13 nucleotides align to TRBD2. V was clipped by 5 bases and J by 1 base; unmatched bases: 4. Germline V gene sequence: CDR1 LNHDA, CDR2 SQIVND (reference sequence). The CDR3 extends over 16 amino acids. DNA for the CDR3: TGTGCCAGTAGTTCGGGACTAGCGGGACTCCAAGAGACCCAGTACTTC. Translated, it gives CASSSGLAGLQETQYF. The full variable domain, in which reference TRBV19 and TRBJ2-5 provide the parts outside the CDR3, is DGGITQSPKYLFRKEGQNVTLSCEQNLNHDAMYWYRQDPGQGLRLIYYSQIVNDFQKGDIAEGYSVSREKKESFPLTVTSAQKNPTAFYLCASSSGLAGLQETQYFGPGTRLLVL.

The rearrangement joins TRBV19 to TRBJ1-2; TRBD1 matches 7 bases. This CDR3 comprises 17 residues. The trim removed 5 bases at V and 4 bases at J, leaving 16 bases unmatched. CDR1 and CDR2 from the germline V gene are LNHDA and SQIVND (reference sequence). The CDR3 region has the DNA TGTGCCAGTAGTCCACGCGGTCGGGACAGCCCGTTCTATGGCTACACCTTC. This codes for CASSPRGRDSPFYGYTF.

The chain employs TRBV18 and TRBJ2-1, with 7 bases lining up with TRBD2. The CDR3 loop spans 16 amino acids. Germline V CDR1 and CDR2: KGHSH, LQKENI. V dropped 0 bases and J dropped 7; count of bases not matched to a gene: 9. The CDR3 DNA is TGTGCCAGCTCACCACCCGGGACTAACTCAAGAAATGAGCAGTTCTTC. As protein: CASSPPGTNSRNEQFF.

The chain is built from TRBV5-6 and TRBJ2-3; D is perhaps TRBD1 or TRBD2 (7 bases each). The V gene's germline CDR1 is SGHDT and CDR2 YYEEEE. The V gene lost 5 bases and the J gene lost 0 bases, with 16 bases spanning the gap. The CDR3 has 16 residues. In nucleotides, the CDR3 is TGTGCCAGCAGGGCGACAGGGAGGGGAAGCACAGATACGCAGTATTTT. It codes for CASRATGRGSTDTQYF.

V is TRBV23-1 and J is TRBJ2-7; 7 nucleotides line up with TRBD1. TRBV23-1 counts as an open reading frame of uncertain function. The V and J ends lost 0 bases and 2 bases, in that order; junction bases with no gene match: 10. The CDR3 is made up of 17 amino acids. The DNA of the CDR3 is TGCGCCAGCAGTCAATCCCCGTCGACAGGGAACCCCTACGAGCAGTACTTC. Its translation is CASSQSPSTGNPYEQYF.

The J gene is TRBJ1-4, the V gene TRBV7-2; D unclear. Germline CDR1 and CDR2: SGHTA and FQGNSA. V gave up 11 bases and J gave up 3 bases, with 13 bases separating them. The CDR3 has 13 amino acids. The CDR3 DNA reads TGTGCCGTTGGCGGCGGACCTAATGAAAAACTGTTTTTT. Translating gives CAVGGGPNEKLFF.

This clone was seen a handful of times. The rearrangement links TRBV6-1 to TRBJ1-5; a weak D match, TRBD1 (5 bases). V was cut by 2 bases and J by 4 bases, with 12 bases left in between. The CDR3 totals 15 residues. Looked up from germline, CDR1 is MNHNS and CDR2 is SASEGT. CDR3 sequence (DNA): TGTGCCAGCAGTGAAAATCAGGGCTCTAATCAGCCCCAGCATTTT. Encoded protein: CASSENQGSNQPQHF.

The CDR3 DNA follows: TGCGCCAGCAGCCCCGGGGGGGCGGGAGGGCCTTATGATGAGCAGTTCTTC. Translating gives CASSPGGAGGPYDEQFF. The chain couples TRBV4-1 to TRBJ2-1; 9 bases match TRBD2. This CDR3 has 17 residues. V lost 4 bases to trimming and J lost 8 bases; unmatched junction nucleotides: 15. Germline V CDR1 and CDR2: MGHRA, YSYEKL.

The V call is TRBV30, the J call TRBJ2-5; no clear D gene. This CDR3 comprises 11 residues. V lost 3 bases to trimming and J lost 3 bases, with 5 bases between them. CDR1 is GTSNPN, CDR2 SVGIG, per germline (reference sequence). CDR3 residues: CAWSQKETQYF. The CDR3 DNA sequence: TGTGCCTGGAGCCAGAAAGAGACCCAGTACTTC.

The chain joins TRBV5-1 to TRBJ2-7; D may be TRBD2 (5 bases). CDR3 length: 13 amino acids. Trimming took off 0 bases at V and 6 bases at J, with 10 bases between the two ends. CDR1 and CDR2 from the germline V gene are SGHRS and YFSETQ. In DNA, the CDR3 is TGCGCCAGCAGCTTGGCCCGAGGGATCGAGCAGTACTTC. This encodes CASSLARGIEQYF.

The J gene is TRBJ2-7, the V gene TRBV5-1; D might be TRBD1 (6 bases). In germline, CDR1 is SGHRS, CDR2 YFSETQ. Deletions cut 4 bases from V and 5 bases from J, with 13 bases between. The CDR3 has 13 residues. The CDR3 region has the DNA TGCGCCAGCAGCGGGACACCCCGCAACGAGCAGTACTTC. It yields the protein CASSGTPRNEQYF. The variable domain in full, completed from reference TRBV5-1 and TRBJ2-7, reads KAGVTQTPRYLIKTRGQQVTLSCSPISGHRSVSWYQQTPGQGLQFLFEYFSETQRNKGNFPGRFSGRQFSNSRSEMNVSTLELGDSALYLCASSGTPRNEQYFGPGTRLTVT.

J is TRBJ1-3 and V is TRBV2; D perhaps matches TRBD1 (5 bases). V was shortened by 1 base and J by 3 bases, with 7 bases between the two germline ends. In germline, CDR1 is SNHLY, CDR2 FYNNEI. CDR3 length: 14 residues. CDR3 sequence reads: CASSEVTVGNTIYF. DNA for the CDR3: TGTGCCAGCAGTGAAGTGACAGTTGGAAACACCATATATTTT.

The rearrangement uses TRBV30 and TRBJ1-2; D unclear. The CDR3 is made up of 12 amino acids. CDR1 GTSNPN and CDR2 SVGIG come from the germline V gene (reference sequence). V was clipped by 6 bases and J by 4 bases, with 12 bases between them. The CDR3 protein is CACFPIGYGYTF. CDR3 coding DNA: TGTGCCTGCTTCCCCATCGGCTATGGCTACACCTTC.